These 20 T cell receptor beta chains originate from one sample sequenced in a study of T cell changes during pregnancy in multiple sclerosis. Generated by immunoSEQ multiplex PCR, the TCRdb table keeps only in-frame clones and is missing some. The sample shows some 11,000 clones, around 89% of them seen only once. The input for sequencing was CD8+ T cells from peripheral blood mononuclear cells, taken in the first trimester of pregnancy. Source of these receptors: a female donor in good health, enrolled as a control in a pregnancy study.

This clone appeared a single time. V gene TRBV6-5 combines with J gene TRBJ2-3; 8 bases are a match to TRBD2. Germline values: CDR1 MNHEY, CDR2 SVGAGI. With V trimmed by 4 bases and J by 2 bases, 2 bases remained unmatched. The CDR3 length is 14 residues. The CDR3 region has the DNA TGTGCCAGCAGTTTCGGGGGGGCCACAGATACGCAGTATTTT. Protein product: CASSFGGATDTQYF.

The chain is built from TRBV25-1 and TRBJ2-4; TRBD2 aligns across 8 bases. This CDR3 contains 16 residues. The V segment lost 4 bases and the J segment 3 bases; nucleotides outside the gene matches: 8. CDR1 and CDR2 from the germline V gene are MGHDK and SYGVNS. CDR3 loop: CASSGSGGLVKNIQYF. CDR3 in DNA: TGTGCCAGCAGTGGAAGCGGGGGTCTCGTCAAAAACATTCAGTACTTC.

V is TRBV11-2 and J is TRBJ1-4; D uncertain. The CDR3 covers 9 residues. The germline CDR1 and CDR2 sequences are SGHAT and FQNNGV. Deletions cut 5 bases from V and 13 bases from J, with 5 bases between. The CDR3 protein is CASSPLLFF. The CDR3 DNA sequence: TGTGCCAGCAGCCCCCTACTGTTTTTT. The complete variable domain, with remaining parts taken from reference TRBV11-2 and TRBJ1-4, reads EAGVAQSPRYKIIEKRQSVAFWCNPISGHATLYWYQQILGQGPKLLIQFQNNGVVDDSQLPKDRFSAERLKGVDSTLKIQPAKLEDSAVYLCASSPLLFFGSGTQLSVL.

This chain uses TRBV12-5 with TRBJ1-5, with D perhaps matching TRBD1 (5 bases). The V and J ends lost 7 bases and 3 bases respectively, with 16 bases between them. Germline loops: CDR1 LGHNT, CDR2 FRNRAP. This CDR3 is built from 15 residues. This CDR3 reads CASETKRGFNQPQHF. DNA for the CDR3: TGTGCTAGTGAAACAAAAAGGGGATTCAATCAGCCCCAGCATTTT. The full variable domain, with the rest looked up from reference TRBV12-5 and TRBJ1-5, is DARVTQTPRHKVTEMGQEVTMRCQPILGHNTVFWYRQTMMQGLELLAYFRNRAPLDDSGMPKDRFSAEMPDATLATLKIQPSEPRDSAVYFCASETKRGFNQPQHFGDGTRLSIL.

The chain is built from TRBV2 and TRBJ1-1; tentatively, D is TRBD1 (5 bases). V was pared by 3 bases and J by 1 base, with 12 bases between. The length of the CDR3 is 15 residues. In germline, CDR1 is SNHLY, CDR2 FYNNEI. The CDR3 DNA sequence: TGTGCCAGCAGTGACCTAAGGGACTCGAACACTGAAGCTTTCTTT. Its protein is CASSDLRDSNTEAFF.

This chain connects TRBV10-3 to TRBJ2-1, with 11 positions matching TRBD2. Germline trimming cut 6 bases from V and 3 bases from J; bases unmatched to any gene: 1. Germline V gene data show CDR1 as ENHRY and CDR2 as SYGVKD. The CDR3 totals 14 residues. In DNA, the CDR3 is TGTGCCATCAGAACTAGCGGGGGCTACAATGAGCAGTTCTTC. Translating gives CAIRTSGGYNEQFF.

The genes are TRBV6-4 and TRBJ2-1, with D tentatively TRBD2 (5 bases). V dropped 3 bases and J dropped 2 bases, with 11 bases sitting between them. The CDR3 loop spans 15 amino acids. Germline V gene sequence: CDR1 MRHNA, CDR2 SNTAGT. CDR3 coding DNA: TGTGCCAGCAGTGAGGGAGCGGAAGCCTACAATGAGCAGTTCTTC. It translates to CASSEGAEAYNEQFF.

This clone was seen a few times. V is TRBV6-1 and J is TRBJ2-6, with D maybe TRBD1 (5 bases). Germline-derived CDR1 and CDR2 are MNHNS and SASEGT. The CDR3 loop spans 16 amino acids. Between the trimmed V and J ends, which lost 3 bases and 0 bases, there was a span of 9 bases. The CDR3 loop is CASSETVSSGANVLTF. DNA for the CDR3: TGTGCCAGCAGTGAGACAGTAAGCTCTGGGGCCAACGTCCTGACTTTC.

This clone was picked up one time. The V gene is TRBV6-4, the J gene TRBJ2-2, with no clear D. This CDR3 comprises 14 residues. Germline CDR1 reads MRHNA; CDR2 reads SNTAGT. The ends were cut back, 0 bases at V and 3 bases at J, with 5 bases in the middle. CDR3 sequence reads: CASSDSTDTGELFF. DNA for the CDR3: TGTGCCAGCAGTGACTCCACGGACACCGGGGAGCTGTTTTTT.

The chain has TRBV6-6 and TRBJ1-1, with D possibly TRBD1 on 5 matching bases. Germline loops: CDR1 MNHNY, CDR2 SVGAGI (reference sequence). CDR3 size: 16 residues. V shed 0 bases and J shed 5 bases, with 16 bases lying between them. The CDR3 loop reads CASSYSMVPGHTEAFF. Here the CDR3 DNA reads TGTGCCAGCAGTTACTCGATGGTCCCAGGGCATACTGAAGCTTTCTTT.

This sequence joins TRBV15 and TRBJ1-5, with a weak D call TRBD1 (5 bases). Per the germline V gene, CDR1 is LNHNV and CDR2 is YYDKDF (reference sequence). The CDR3 length is 16 residues. V lost 5 bases to trimming and J lost 2 bases, with 16 bases between them. CDR3 DNA sequence: TGTGCCACCAGCGGGAGGAGGGAAGGGGGCAATCAGCCCCAGCATTTT. Its translation is CATSGRREGGNQPQHF.

The V call is TRBV5-1, the J call TRBJ2-7; D gene unclear. The CDR3 loop spans 16 amino acids. The germline CDR1 and CDR2 sequences are SGHRS and YFSETQ. Deletions cut 0 bases from V and 0 bases from J, with 13 bases between. This chain's CDR3 is CASSLGNTELSYEQYF. Here the CDR3 DNA reads TGCGCCAGCAGCTTGGGCAACACAGAACTCTCCTACGAGCAGTACTTC.

The V call is TRBV11-3, the J call TRBJ2-4; D perhaps matches TRBD1 (6 bases). This CDR3 has 15 residues. Germline values: CDR1 SGHNT, CDR2 YENEEA. V was pared by 4 bases and J by 6 bases, with 16 bases between. The CDR3 sequence is CASSSPQGPANIQYF. The CDR3 DNA follows: TGTGCCAGCAGCTCCCCACAGGGCCCCGCAAACATTCAGTACTTC.

V is TRBV5-6 and J is TRBJ1-5; D is perhaps TRBD1 (5 bases). Germline V gives CDR1 SGHDT, CDR2 YYEEEE. Trimming pared 2 bases from V and 6 bases from J, leaving 24 bases between. This CDR3 has 18 residues. Here the CDR3 DNA reads TGTGCCAGCAGCTTCTGGTTTGTCGGCAGGGAGGAAATTCAGCCCCAGCATTTT. This encodes CASSFWFVGREEIQPQHF.

Details on this clone: Within the sample, other DNA sequences also encode this same CDR3. The chain uses TRBV5-1 and TRBJ2-1; 10 positions match TRBD2. Germline V gene sequence: CDR1 SGHRS, CDR2 YFSETQ. This CDR3 is 17 amino acids long. J lost 0 bases, V lost 4 bases, and 7 bases had no gene match. CDR3 amino acids: CASSPEASGSSYNEQFF. Here the CDR3 DNA reads TGCGCCAGCAGCCCTGAGGCTAGCGGGAGCTCCTACAATGAGCAGTTCTTC.

The V call is TRBV9, the J call TRBJ1-1, with a weak D call TRBD1 (5 bases). V lost 0 bases, J lost 3 bases, and 12 bases lay in between. The CDR3 has 15 amino acids. CDR1 is SGDLS, CDR2 YYNGEE, per germline. Here the CDR3 reads CASSVVAGSDTEAFF. The CDR3 DNA is TGTGCCAGCAGCGTAGTAGCAGGGTCGGACACTGAAGCTTTCTTT.

This chain uses TRBV2 with TRBJ2-7; D possibly corresponds to TRBD2 (6 bases). The germline V and J ends were trimmed by 6 bases and 0 bases, with 12 bases remaining between them. Germline loops: CDR1 SNHLY, CDR2 FYNNEI. CDR3 length equals 14 residues. The CDR3 loop reads CASRVNGGSYEQYF. The CDR3 DNA sequence: TGTGCCAGCAGGGTAAACGGGGGCTCCTACGAGCAGTACTTC.

This clone has just a few counts. This chain uses TRBV29-1 with TRBJ1-1, with 8 bases identical to TRBD1. Germline V gene sequence: CDR1 SQVTM, CDR2 ANQGSEA. The trim removed 7 bases at V and 3 bases at J, leaving 4 bases unmatched. The CDR3 consists of 12 residues. DNA for the CDR3: TGCAGCGGCAAGACAGGGGACACTGAAGCTTTCTTT. The encoded protein is CSGKTGDTEAFF.

The chain recombines TRBV5-6 with TRBJ1-1, with D perhaps matching TRBD1 (5 bases). The CDR3 extends over 13 amino acids. Germline-derived CDR1 and CDR2 are SGHDT and YYEEEE. V was clipped by 4 bases and J by 2 bases, with 9 bases between them. The CDR3 protein is CASSVDSNTEAFF. For the CDR3, the DNA is TGTGCCAGCAGCGTTGACAGTAACACTGAAGCTTTCTTT.

Only one count was recorded for this clone. The genes are TRBV27 and TRBJ1-2, with D unclear. The CDR3 sequence is 12 residues long. The germline V gene encodes CDR1 MNHEY and CDR2 SMNVEV (reference sequence). V lost 4 bases, J lost 7 bases, and 10 bases lay in between. The CDR3 coding sequence is TGTGCCAGCAGTTCGGGGAGTTTTGGCTACACCTTC. It encodes CASSSGSFGYTF.